This T cell receptor (beta chain) was recovered during a study of shared clonotypes between healthy human individuals. Overall study: The composition of the donors was a couple of women and a few men aged 18 to 49.

Overall study results and limits: For naive CD4 cells, approximately 4.7% of clonotypes were shared across a few donors. A reduction in generation probabilities was seen for non-shared clonotypes relative to those shared by all four donors.

The length of the CDR3 is 16 residues. Losses at the gene ends were 3 bases for V and 4 bases for J; bases not matched to a gene: 6. Germline lookup yields CDR1 MRHNA and CDR2 SNTAGT. Clones were sequenced by immunoSEQ multiplex PCR, and TCRdb holds only the in-frame ones, with some missing. Of around 100,000 clones listed, 67% are singletons. Details on this clone: Its specificity is unknown.

This TCR derives from a woman in her thirties in good health. The gene calls are TRBV6-4 and TRBJ2-1, with TRBD1 identical over 10 bases. Sequenced sample: memory CD8+ T cells sorted from blood. Subset in this sample: CD45RO+ cells pooled with CCR7-negative TemRA cells. CDR3 DNA: TGTGCCAGCAGTGAGCGGGGGGACAGGGGTTACAATGAGCAGTTCTTC. Translating it yields CASSERGDRGYNEQFF.